Each of the 17 T cell receptor beta chains below was sequenced from the same sample in a study of blood T cell repertoires in COVID-19. Produced via immunoSEQ multiplex PCR; TCRdb's table is partial and in-frame only. The data show under 100,000 clones, 81% seen once. Specimen: peripheral blood. All receptors derive from a man older than 75 with active or convalescent COVID-19.

J is TRBJ1-1 and V is TRBV6-1; D unclear. Trimming pared 0 bases from V and 7 bases from J, leaving 9 bases between. This CDR3 region has 13 residues. CDR1 MNHNS and CDR2 SASEGT come from the germline V gene. The DNA of the CDR3 is TGTGCCAGCAGTGAAGCGCCGGGAGGTGAAGCTTTCTTT. Translated: CASSEAPGGEAFF.

The J gene is TRBJ2-5, the V gene TRBV2; TRBD2 agrees at 9 bases. Unmatched junction bases numbered 6, after V lost 5 bases and J lost 5 bases. The germline gives CDR1 SNHLY, CDR2 FYNNEI. The CDR3 totals 14 residues. CDR3 bases: TGTGCCAGCAGTCGCGGGGGGGCCGAGGAGACCCAGTACTTC. It specifies CASSRGGAEETQYF.

The chain has TRBV7-9 and TRBJ2-1; possibly TRBD2 for D (5 bases). CDR3 length equals 13 residues. Germline V gene data show CDR1 as SEHNR and CDR2 as FQNEAQ (reference sequence). The CDR3 sequence: CVTGGSSYNEQFF. CDR3 nucleotides: TGTGTGACGGGTGGGAGCTCCTACAATGAGCAGTTCTTC.

The genes are TRBV21-1 and TRBJ1-5; TRBD1 is taken as the D call from the table, unchecked against the DNA. TRBV21-1 is described as a pseudogene. This CDR3 is built from 15 residues. The CDR3 spells CASSRPHRGPAPQHF. The CDR3 DNA sequence: TGTGCCAGCAGCAGACCCCACAGGGGCCCCGCGCCCCAGCATTTT.

This chain joins TRBV3-1 (or the pseudogene TRBV3-2) and TRBJ2-1, with D tentatively TRBD2 (6 bases). Germline V gene sequence: CDR1 LGHDT, CDR2 YNNKEL (reference sequence). The CDR3 has 14 residues. V shed 1 base and J shed 5 bases, with 9 bases lying between them. CDR3 DNA sequence: TGTGCCAGCAGCCAAGTGGGGAGGAACAATGAGCAGTTCTTC. The encoded protein is CASSQVGRNNEQFF.

The V gene is TRBV9, the J gene TRBJ2-2; 7 bases fit TRBD1. Trimming cost V 3 bases and J 6 bases; bases outside gene matches: 8. The CDR3 sequence is 15 residues long. CDR1 is SGDLS and CDR2 is YYNGEE in the germline V gene. CDR3 protein: CASSARDSWSGELFF. Written as DNA, the CDR3 is TGTGCCAGCAGCGCCCGGGACAGTTGGTCCGGGGAGCTGTTTTTT.

The chain links TRBV6-6 to TRBJ1-1, with 7 bases lining up with TRBD1. The CDR3 has 16 amino acids. Unmatched junction bases numbered 13, after V lost 4 bases and J lost 5 bases. Germline CDR1 reads MNHNY; CDR2 reads SVGAGI (reference sequence). The CDR3 loop reads CASSFLNLGTATEAFF. CDR3 nucleotides: TGTGCCAGCAGTTTCCTCAACTTGGGGACAGCAACTGAAGCTTTCTTT.

The chain couples TRBV19 to TRBJ1-5, with 10 nucleotides matching TRBD1. The CDR3 is made up of 17 amino acids. The junction had 8 bases not matched to a gene; V was cut back by 3 bases and J by 3 bases. The germline CDR1 and CDR2 sequences are LNHDA and SQIVND (reference sequence). Written as DNA, the CDR3 is TGTGCCAGTAGTATCCATCATGGACAGGGGGACAATCAGCCCCAGCATTTT. Encoded protein: CASSIHHGQGDNQPQHF.

V is TRBV19 and J is TRBJ2-7, with TRBD1 as a possible D gene (6 bases). The CDR3 extends over 15 amino acids. CDR1 is LNHDA, CDR2 SQIVND, per germline (reference sequence). The V end was cut by 7 bases, the J end by 3 bases, with 19 bases between. The CDR3 loop is CASTPSATGNYEQYF. The CDR3 nucleotides are TGTGCCAGTACCCCATCCGCGACAGGTAACTACGAGCAGTACTTC.

The genes are TRBV6-5 and TRBJ1-3, with D tentatively TRBD1 (5 bases). This CDR3 spans 16 amino acids. Germline V gene lookup returns CDR1 MNHEY and CDR2 SVGAGI. With 4 bases removed from V and 1 base from J, the gap between germline ends came to 14 bases. Here the CDR3 DNA reads TGTGCCAGCAGTTCGGGGGGAGGGAAATCTGGAAACACCATATATTTT. Translation: CASSSGGGKSGNTIYF.

J is TRBJ2-1 and V is TRBV24-1; tentatively, D is TRBD2 (7 bases). The CDR3 has 16 residues. The germline V and J ends were trimmed by 4 bases and 7 bases, with 19 bases remaining between them. Germline V gives CDR1 KGHDR, CDR2 SFDVKD. CDR3 DNA sequence: TGTGCCACCAGTGACCCGCGGGGGCGTGGGAAAAATGAGCAGTTCTTC. Translating it yields CATSDPRGRGKNEQFF.

The sample holds one count of this clone. The chain is built from TRBV3-1 (or the pseudogene TRBV3-2) and TRBJ2-3, with 10 bases that match TRBD2. The CDR3 covers 23 residues. Trimming cost V 1 base and J 2 bases; bases outside gene matches: 24. The germline V gene encodes CDR1 LGHDT and CDR2 YNNKEL (reference sequence). CDR3 sequence reads: CASSQGASGRPRGRRRSTDTQYF. DNA for the CDR3: TGTGCCAGCAGCCAAGGGGCTAGCGGGAGACCCCGGGGGAGACGACGCTCCACAGATACGCAGTATTTT.

This clone was recorded a few times. The V gene is TRBV5-4, the J gene TRBJ1-6, with TRBD1 identical over 8 bases. The V gene's germline CDR1 is SGHNT and CDR2 YYREEE (reference sequence). The CDR3 is 16 amino acids. Germline trimming cut 0 bases from V and 7 bases from J; bases unmatched to any gene: 6. Here the CDR3 reads CASSLEGTGGNSPLHF. As DNA, the CDR3 is TGTGCCAGCAGCTTGGAAGGTACAGGGGGGAATTCACCCCTCCACTTT.

The CDR3 coding sequence is TGTGCCACCAGCACAGCGGGACAGGGTATCTTCGAGCAGTACTTC. Translation: CATSTAGQGIFEQYF. This sequence joins TRBV15 and TRBJ2-7; TRBD1 aligns across 9 bases. V was clipped by 4 bases and J by 6 bases; unmatched bases: 10. CDR1 is LNHNV, CDR2 YYDKDF, per germline (reference sequence). The CDR3 is 15 amino acids.

The chain couples TRBV3-1 (or the pseudogene TRBV3-2) to TRBJ1-3, with D possibly matching TRBD1 (6 bases). V lost 5 bases, J lost 7 bases, and 21 bases lay in between. This CDR3 contains 16 residues. In germline, CDR1 is LGHDT, CDR2 YNNKEL (reference sequence). CDR3 loop: CASSRATGPQGNTIYF. The CDR3 DNA reads TGTGCCAGCAGCAGAGCGACAGGCCCCCAGGGGAACACCATATATTTT.

V and J are TRBV5-1 and TRBJ2-2; a possible D gene is TRBD1 (6 bases). The CDR3 consists of 18 residues. CDR1 and CDR2 (germline): SGHRS, YFSETQ. V was shortened by 0 bases and J by 4 bases, with 19 bases between the two germline ends. The DNA for the CDR3 is TGCGCCAGCAGCTTGGCCGTTCGGACAGTCGGGGCCACCGGGGAGCTGTTTTTT. This translates into CASSLAVRTVGATGELFF.

J is TRBJ2-3 and V is TRBV2, with TRBD2 matching 11 bases. The germline CDR1 and CDR2 sequences are SNHLY and FYNNEI. Trimming at V came to 3 bases and at J to 4 bases, leaving 9 bases not matched to a gene. The CDR3 totals 17 residues. CDR3 nucleotides: TGTGCCAGCAGTGAGGTTCCTAGCGGGGGGTCTGCAGATACGCAGTATTTT. Translating gives CASSEVPSGGSADTQYF.